Reported below is one T cell receptor beta chain. Its antigen is unknown. At one of its ends the junction is not consistent with the germline gene, which may arise from a read error. This entry comes from a study of breast tumors, draining lymph nodes, adjacent tissues (dated by TCRdb to the mid-2010s). At the level of the whole study: TCR beta repertoires were compared across tumor, adjacent nontumor tissue and axillary lymph nodes obtained from breast cancer patients. The study aimed to assess the relationships and possible T-cell exchange between tumor, surrounding tissue and draining lymph node repertoires in human breast cancer. Study-wide findings and limitations: Rather than being directly demonstrated, the conclusion that tumor T cells originate in lymph nodes was presented as consistent with a hypothesis. The data were considered consistent with the idea that most tumor T cells come from the lymph node and then expand in tumor tissue. Tumor T-cell repertoires showed less diversity than lymph node repertoires and more diversity than nontumor tissue repertoires, and tumor T-cell repertoires showed preferential V and J gene usage. The similarity between tumor and nontumor tissue repertoires was significantly greater in luminal-like breast cancer than in basal-like breast cancer.

There are 16 amino acids in the CDR3, from cysteine to phenylalanine inclusive. Of all the DNA, just the CDR3 is kept, 48 bases in frame from base 1. Per the germline V gene (reference sequence), DFQATT is the CDR1 and SNEGSKA is the CDR2. Sequencing relied on an Illumina HiSeq 2000. Multiplex PCR amplification was used to generate the TCR beta chain libraries. The amplified TCR beta chain products were analyzed by high-throughput sequencing. TCRdb reran the public reads through fastp at Q25 and MiXCR, keeping productive beta chains. A single entry per CDR3 protein holds the most common genes and DNA from its merged rows. The sample includes under 250,000 distinct CDR3 sequences, with 32% observed a single time. Of the sample, around 1.4% falls within the top ten clones. Lymph node samples came from the axillary draining lymph nodes of breast cancer patients.

This receptor was obtained from a female donor with breast cancer. Some clones in this sample may be carry-over from other donors' samples. The rearranged chain carries TRBV20-1 and TRBJ2-5; the junction holds 10 bases that match TRBD2. Sample: axillary lymph node tissue. The DNA is as follows: TGCAGTGCTAGAGGAAGCGGGAGGGCCCCCCAAGGGACCCAGTACTTC. Its translation is CSARGSGRAPQGTQYF.